A selection of T cell receptor beta chains follows, all from one sample in a study of blood T cells in healthy people across ages. TCRdb called the 5' RACE reads again in MiXCR, with one record for every CDR3 protein. Here the sample spans about 780,000 distinct CDR3 sequences, about a quarter being singletons. In addition, the sample was reused for a study of T cells of mothers and their children.

The sequenced material came from blood. These receptors were collected from a boy between 5 and 17 years old in good health. The conserved cysteine and the conserved F or W are not part of the CDR3 here. Fields, in order: clone size, J gene, V gene, CDR3 protein. Clone size, where shown, is once, few, many, or a class for clones that have expanded.

size: few
J: TRBJ1-6
V: TRBV4-2
CDR3: ASSQEVVGDRVNSPLH

size: few
J: TRBJ2-5
V: TRBV27
CDR3: ASTSSRRETQY

size: .
J: TRBJ2-3
V: TRBV5-1
CDR3: ASSLETSEDTQY

size: .
J: TRBJ2-7
V: TRBV5-1
CDR3: ASSLGGQYYEQY

size: few
J: TRBJ2-1
V: TRBV4-2
CDR3: ASSQDERGGEQF

size: few
J: TRBJ2-4
V: TRBV4-2
CDR3: ASSQGTKNIQY

size: few
J: TRBJ2-7
V: TRBV12-3/TRBV12-4
CDR3: ASSLSGSGTYEQY

size: few
J: TRBJ2-2
V: TRBV12-3/TRBV12-4
CDR3: ASLNTGELF

size: .
J: TRBJ1-5
V: TRBV5-1
CDR3: ASSLNGAKNQPQH

size: .
J: TRBJ2-7
V: TRBV14
CDR3: ASSHWDNSYEQY

size: .
J: TRBJ1-6
V: TRBV10-3
CDR3: AISEEYGMTH

size: few
J: TRBJ2-7
V: TRBV27
CDR3: ASSFGGQTSLYEQY

size: .
J: TRBJ1-2
V: TRBV29-1
CDR3: SVETTVYGYT

size: .
J: TRBJ1-1
V: TRBV20-1
CDR3: SARDVQGSGTEAF

size: .
J: TRBJ2-3
V: TRBV18
CDR3: ASSPRAKTDTQY

size: .
J: TRBJ1-5
V: TRBV21-1
CDR3: ASSNARDDNQPQH

size: .
J: .
V: TRBV12-5
CDR3: ASGLVREGYEQY

size: many
J: TRBJ2-7
V: TRBV12-3/TRBV12-4
CDR3: ASSLVGRWGEQY

size: .
J: TRBJ2-5
V: TRBV20-1
CDR3: SAGGTVGFQKTQY

size: few
J: TRBJ2-5
V: TRBV12-3/TRBV12-4
CDR3: ASSSTQEGQKETQY

size: few
J: TRBJ2-4
V: TRBV29-1
CDR3: SVDRGIQY

size: .
J: TRBJ1-4
V: TRBV18
CDR3: ASSPPDTGVNEKLF

size: .
J: TRBJ1-4
V: TRBV7-2
CDR3: ASTRRGLNEKLF

size: .
J: TRBJ1-5
V: TRBV10-3
CDR3: AISEGEHQPQH

size: few
J: TRBJ2-2
V: TRBV28
CDR3: ASSGVNTGELF

size: few
J: TRBJ2-3
V: TRBV7-3
CDR3: ASSSSNGRDTQY

size: few
J: TRBJ2-3
V: TRBV7-9
CDR3: ASSLRGQVGSTDTQC

size: few
J: TRBJ1-6
V: TRBV28
CDR3: ASRETGTPLNSPLH

size: few
J: TRBJ2-5
V: TRBV7-2
CDR3: ASSWGLETQY

size: .
J: TRBJ2-4
V: TRBV15
CDR3: ATSRDSGEGIQY

size: few
J: TRBJ1-2
V: TRBV4-2
CDR3: ASSQAGQAVNGYT

size: few
J: TRBJ2-3
V: TRBV5-1
CDR3: ASSPLDRGAGTDTQY

size: .
J: TRBJ1-5
V: TRBV20-1
CDR3: SATTPWGGASNQPQH

size: many
J: TRBJ2-5
V: TRBV7-2
CDR3: ASRKTLQETQY

size: few
J: TRBJ2-7
V: TRBV5-5
CDR3: ASSRGGPKPHEQY

size: few
J: TRBJ2-5
V: TRBV7-9
CDR3: ASSLLAVQETQY

size: few
J: TRBJ1-2
V: TRBV27
CDR3: ASSLSWDINYGYT

size: few
J: TRBJ2-2
V: TRBV4-2
CDR3: ASSQDAPEVSAYTGELF

size: few
J: TRBJ2-5
V: TRBV7-3
CDR3: ASSPAPRDSFSGRETQY

size: .
J: TRBJ2-5
V: TRBV6-1
CDR3: ASSLNSGVGEETQY

size: few
J: TRBJ1-1
V: TRBV6-1
CDR3: ASSPQGAHTEAF

size: few
J: TRBJ2-2
V: TRBV14
CDR3: ASSPRTSGELF